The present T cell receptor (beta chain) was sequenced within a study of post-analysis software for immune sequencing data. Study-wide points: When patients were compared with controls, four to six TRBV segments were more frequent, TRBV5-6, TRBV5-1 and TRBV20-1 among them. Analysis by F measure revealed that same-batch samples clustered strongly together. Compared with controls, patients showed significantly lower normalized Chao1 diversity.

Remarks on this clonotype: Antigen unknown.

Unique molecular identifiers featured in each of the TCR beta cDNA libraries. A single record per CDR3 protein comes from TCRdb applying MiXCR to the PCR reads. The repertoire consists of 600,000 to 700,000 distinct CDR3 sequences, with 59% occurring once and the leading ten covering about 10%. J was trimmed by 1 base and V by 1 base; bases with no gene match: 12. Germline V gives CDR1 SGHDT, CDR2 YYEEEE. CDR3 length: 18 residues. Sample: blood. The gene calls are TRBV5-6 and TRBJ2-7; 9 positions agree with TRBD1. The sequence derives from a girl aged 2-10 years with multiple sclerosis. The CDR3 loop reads CASSLIMFDRGLSYEQYF. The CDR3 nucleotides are TGTGCCAGCAGCTTGATAATGTTTGACAGGGGGTTATCCTACGAGCAGTACTTC.